This T cell receptor beta chain is from a study of OX40 agonist ivuxolimab in advanced cancers. Libraries were prepared by immunoSEQ multiplex PCR; TCRdb keeps only in-frame clonotypes and omits some of them. Of around 35,000 clones in the sample, 84% were seen once. Germline V gene sequence: CDR1 SQVTM, CDR2 ANQGSEA. With V trimmed by 6 bases and J by 5 bases, 4 bases remained unmatched. This CDR3 is 12 amino acids long. About this clone itself: The same CDR3 is also encoded by other DNA sequences in this sample.

This sequence was found in an adult with an advanced solid tumor such as melanoma, head and neck, liver or kidney cancer. The chain is built from TRBV29-1 and TRBJ1-1; 9 nucleotides match TRBD1. The material sequenced was CD4+ or CD8+ T cells sorted from blood, taken in a trial of the OX40 agonist ivuxolimab. The CDR3 bases are TGCAGCGTAGACAGGGGGGGGACTGAAGCTTTCTTT. Its translation: CSVDRGGTEAFF.